This note documents a single T cell receptor beta chain sequence. The antigen this receptor binds is unknown. Per-base qualities were not stored, and no clone one base away is much larger. TCRbeta CDR3 sequencing was performed on sorted unstimulated T cells and on proliferating T cells recovered from mixed lymphocyte reactions. Fresh whole blood from roughly ten HLA-typed healthy donors was used to isolate PBMCs. Unstimulated CD4+ regulatory T cells were FACS-sorted to map the origin of alloreactive clones. This entry comes from a study of siplizumab effects on memory and regulatory T cells (dated by TCRdb to about 2019). Regarding the complete study: The study looked at the effect of siplizumab, an anti-CD2 antibody, on alloreactive T-cell subsets in allogeneic mixed lymphocyte reactions made from human PBMCs.

Library generation was performed with the immunoSEQ multiplex PCR assay. Some 1.1 x 10^5 TCR templates per sample were assayed on the deep sequencing platform. Genomic DNA extracted from sorted T cells was used for TCRbeta CDR3 sequencing. As for how the authors treated the data: The R programming language was used for clonal analysis of the TCRbeta CDR3 data. Alloreactive CD4+ and CD8+ clones were identified by comparing unstimulated samples to CFSE-low samples taken after the reaction. Regulatory or non-regulatory origin of alloreactive CD4+ clones was assigned by matching sequences to the sorted unstimulated Treg and non-Treg repertoires. The immuneACCESS repertoire file appears here via TCRdb, limited to in-frame rearrangements. These files lack a portion of the clones; in checked studies, under half of the deficit traces to unresolved V genes, and the cause of the others is not known. Clonal size and the V and J genes are those of that table, whereas D and trimming came from the DNA. The sample table lists about 87,000 clones, roughly 89% of them with a count of one. In total, the top ten clones hold approximately 1.4% of the sample.

General findings and caveats noted by the study authors: Sequences below about 10^-5 frequency were poorly captured, so only a minor fraction of alloreactive clones could be mapped to unstimulated subsets. Unstimulated naive T cells appeared to be more diverse than memory T cells, and naive cells seemed to make a substantial contribution to the alloresponse. Siplizumab significantly lowered the cumulative frequency of alloreactive sequences that could be traced to unstimulated CD4+ memory T cells. No functional confirmation was obtained for the suppressive function of proliferating Tregs from siplizumab cultures. In reactions with siplizumab, an average of about 62% of mappable alloreactive CD4+ clones were Treg-derived, compared with roughly 30% in control reactions. A naive or memory phenotype could not be assigned to roughly 80-96% of proliferating CD4+ or CD8+ clones.

The CDR1 and CDR2 encoded by the germline V gene are MDHEN and SYDVKM. V and J lose 8 bases and 3 bases, and a span of 10 bases separates them. CDR3 length: 12 amino acids, cysteine to phenylalanine. The sequence is cut down to CDR3 DNA, 36 bases in frame from base 1. This sequence was found in a human donor in good health. Sample: Tregs sorted from blood. The rearranged segments are TRBV28 and TRBJ1-1; the D gene assignment is ambiguous. The CDR3 region reads CASGRRDTEAFF. The DNA sequence is TGTGCCAGCGGGCGGCGGGACACTGAAGCTTTCTTT.